This TCR beta chain was sequenced for a study of shared clonotypes between healthy human individuals. Overall study context: Donors had three CD4 naive, three CD4 memory, two CD8 naive and one CD8 memory plate apiece. Study-wide results and caveats: The study generally estimated greater richness for naive than memory subsets.

Cells designated naive CD8 were CD45RO-negative and were positively selected for CCR7, with terminally differentiated effector memory CD45RA+ cells excluded. Each sorted subset replicate got 200 ng genomic DNA, approximately 27,000 genomes. TCRdb's table, derived via immunoSEQ multiplex PCR, lists solely in-frame clones and lacks some. The table lists millions of clones, approximately 94% of them singletons. With regard to this clone: The antigen is undetermined.

The CDR3 extends over 14 amino acids. V lost 6 bases and J 1 base, leaving 11 bases between the germline ends. Germline lookup yields CDR1 MDHEN and CDR2 SYDVKM. Specimen: naive CD8+ T cells from PBMCs. This receptor was identified in a man between 18 and 29 years old in good health. Some clones in this sample may be carry-over from other donors' samples. The V gene is TRBV28, the J gene TRBJ2-3; no definite D call. CDR3 loop: CASRKPDGTDTQYF. The DNA for the CDR3 is TGTGCCAGCAGAAAACCCGACGGCACAGATACGCAGTATTTT.